These 14 T cell receptor beta chains came from one sample sequenced in a study of control samples from healthy donors and cancer patients. Generated by immunoSEQ multiplex PCR, the TCRdb table keeps only in-frame clones and is missing some. This sample has about 94,000 clones, with 90% found just once. The sequencing input was blood. All receptors come from a woman aged 18-35 years in good health.

This chain joins TRBV19 and TRBJ2-1; 8 bases are shared with TRBD1. The CDR3 contains 17 residues. The germline CDR1 and CDR2 sequences are LNHDA and SQIVND (reference sequence). V shed 0 bases and J 9 bases; nucleotides not matched to a gene: 13. CDR3 amino acids: CASSIDEGLAGGGEQFF. In nucleotides, the CDR3 is TGTGCCAGTAGTATAGATGAGGGCCTGGCAGGGGGCGGTGAGCAGTTCTTC.

V usage is TRBV25-1 and J usage is TRBJ2-7, with 11 bases aligning to TRBD1. This CDR3 has 16 residues. V trimming: 4 bases; J trimming: 2 bases; junction bases outside the gene matches: 7. The germline gives CDR1 MGHDK, CDR2 SYGVNS. Written as DNA, the CDR3 is TGTGCCAGCAGTGCTGATCCGGGACAGGGGGCCTACGAGCAGTACTTC. It encodes CASSADPGQGAYEQYF.

The gene calls are TRBV7-8 and TRBJ1-1; D uncertain. The V end was cut by 2 bases, the J end by 13 bases, with 23 bases between. Germline CDR1 reads SGHVS; CDR2 reads FQNEAQ. This CDR3 is 15 amino acids long. The CDR3 DNA reads TGTGCCAGCAGCTTAAGGGCGGACCCCTCTCTGATTGGTTTCTTT. Its translation: CASSLRADPSLIGFF.

This sequence joins TRBV6-1 and TRBJ2-1, with TRBD1 identical over 8 bases. The germline V gene encodes CDR1 MNHNS and CDR2 SASEGT. V trimming: 0 bases; J trimming: 5 bases; junction bases outside the gene matches: 9. CDR3 length: 17 residues. CDR3: CASSEATDRGGDNEQFF. CDR3 sequence (DNA): TGTGCCAGCAGTGAAGCCACAGACAGGGGTGGGGACAATGAGCAGTTCTTC.

The chain carries TRBV9 and TRBJ2-1, with 7 bases identical to TRBD2. The trim removed 0 bases at V and 7 bases at J, leaving 7 bases unmatched. Per the germline V gene, CDR1 is SGDLS and CDR2 is YYNGEE. This CDR3 comprises 15 residues. The CDR3 nucleotides read TGTGCCAGCAGCGTAGTAACGGGGGGTAAAAATGAGCAGTTCTTC. Protein: CASSVVTGGKNEQFF.

CDR3 sequence reads: CASSSDRFTEAFF. CDR3 DNA sequence: TGTGCCAGTAGTTCGGACAGGTTCACTGAAGCTTTCTTT. The chain couples TRBV19 to TRBJ1-1; 7 bases map to TRBD1. After removal of 5 bases from V and 4 bases from J, the junction contained 4 bases not matched to a gene. The CDR3 runs 13 residues. Germline CDR1 reads LNHDA; CDR2 reads SQIVND (reference sequence).

The V gene is TRBV2, the J gene TRBJ1-3; no firm D call. The CDR3 totals 13 residues. V was clipped by 6 bases and J by 2 bases, with 8 bases between them. Germline-derived CDR1 and CDR2 are SNHLY and FYNNEI. The CDR3 region is CASSRIAGNTIYF. The CDR3 DNA is TGTGCCAGCAGCCGAATCGCTGGAAACACCATATATTTT.

This chain uses TRBV5-8 with TRBJ1-4; 9 nucleotides match TRBD1. V gave up 4 bases and J gave up 8 bases; unmatched junction bases: 9. This CDR3 is built from 15 residues. The germline V gene has CDR1 SGHTS and CDR2 YDEGEE. DNA of the CDR3: TGTGCCAGCAGCCCGCCACAGGGGGCCTCGGAAAAACTGTTTTTT. Amino acid sequence: CASSPPQGASEKLFF.

CDR3 sequence (DNA): TGTGCCACGAGGGCAGGCGGACCCTCGGGTTCACCCCTCCACTTT. It yields the protein CATRAGGPSGSPLHF. The rearrangement joins TRBV6-5 to TRBJ1-6; D not resolved. CDR1 MNHEY and CDR2 SVGAGI come from the germline V gene. CDR3 size: 15 residues. The ends were cut back, 10 bases at V and 9 bases at J, with 22 bases in the middle.

The chain recombines TRBV27 with TRBJ1-4, with a tentative D call TRBD1 (5 bases). The CDR3 runs to 17 residues. Germline V gives CDR1 MNHEY, CDR2 SMNVEV (reference sequence). Trimming removed 8 bases at V and 4 bases at J, with 23 bases between. In nucleotides, the CDR3 is TGTGCCAGCCGCACATCGCGCTCGACAGATGATAATGAAAAACTGTTTTTT. It codes for CASRTSRSTDDNEKLFF.

V and J are TRBV7-8 and TRBJ1-4, with 7 bases matching TRBD1. V was pared by 5 bases and J by 8 bases, with 11 bases of the junction left unmatched. The germline gives CDR1 SGHVS, CDR2 FQNEAQ. The CDR3 length is 15 residues. The CDR3 DNA sequence: TGTGCCAGCAGCGATGACAGGGCCGTCGGGGAAAAACTGTTTTTT. Translating gives CASSDDRAVGEKLFF.

The J gene is TRBJ2-2, the V gene TRBV13; the D gene could be TRBD1 or TRBD2 (6 bases each). CDR3 length equals 12 residues. Germline V gives CDR1 PRHDT, CDR2 FYEKMQ (reference sequence). Deletions cut 1 base from V and 14 bases from J, with 11 bases between. The CDR3 reads CASSLAGASLFF. The CDR3 nucleotides are TGTGCCAGCAGCTTAGCGGGGGCTTCACTGTTTTTT.

The V and J genes are TRBV5-5 and TRBJ1-3; D is uncertain. Germline-derived CDR1 and CDR2 are SGHKS and YYEKEE (reference sequence). The V end lost 1 base, the J end lost 4 bases, and 12 bases lay between the germline ends. There are 15 residues in the CDR3. CDR3 protein: CASSLYTAEGNTIYF. The DNA of the CDR3 is TGTGCCAGCAGCTTGTACACAGCCGAAGGAAACACCATATATTTT.

J is TRBJ2-7 and V is TRBV10-2; D is possibly TRBD1 or TRBD2 (5 bases each). CDR1 and CDR2 (germline): WSHSY, SAAADI. The V and J ends lost 3 bases and 2 bases respectively, with 11 bases between them. The length of the CDR3 is 14 residues. The CDR3 loop reads CASSEPGPTYEQYF. In DNA, the CDR3 is TGCGCCAGCAGTGAACCGGGACCAACCTACGAGCAGTACTTC.